A single sample gave rise to the 4 T cell receptor beta chains below, sequenced in a study of OX40 agonist ivuxolimab in advanced cancers. The repertoire was sequenced with immunoSEQ multiplex PCR; TCRdb's copy has only in-frame clones and lacks some. The sample contains 50,000 to 80,000 clones, around 80% of which appear only once. Sequenced material: CD4+ or CD8+ T cells sorted from blood, taken in a trial of the OX40 agonist ivuxolimab. These receptors were taken from an adult with an advanced solid tumor such as melanoma, head and neck, liver or kidney cancer.

This chain joins TRBV18 and TRBJ2-1; TRBD1 matches at 7 bases. This CDR3 region has 12 residues. The V and J ends lost 3 bases and 9 bases, in that order; junction bases with no gene match: 2. Germline V gene sequence: CDR1 KGHSH, CDR2 LQKENI. The CDR3 nucleotides read TGTGCCAGCTCACCGACAGGGTTTGAGCAGTTCTTC. Translated: CASSPTGFEQFF.

The CDR3 DNA sequence: TGTGCCAGCTCTCCCGATCCGTCGGAGCAGTACTTC. Its protein product is CASSPDPSEQYF. The chain employs TRBV18 and TRBJ2-7, with D uncertain. Between the trimmed V and J ends, which lost 6 bases and 7 bases, there was a span of 13 bases. The CDR3 covers 12 residues. Per germline, CDR1 KGHSH and CDR2 LQKENI.

The gene calls are TRBV27 and TRBJ2-3; D might be TRBD1 or TRBD2, each matching 5 bases. Trimming removed 2 bases at V and 3 bases at J, with 27 bases between. The CDR3 extends over 20 amino acids. Germline CDR1 reads MNHEY; CDR2 reads SMNVEV (reference sequence). The CDR3 region is CASSLAPRQTRGERTDTQYF. The CDR3 DNA reads as TGTGCCAGCAGTTTAGCGCCAAGACAGACCAGAGGGGAGAGGACAGATACGCAGTATTTT.

This rearrangement joins TRBV6-1 to TRBJ2-5; no reliable D call. The CDR3 is 13 amino acids. V lost 1 base and J lost 11, with 14 bases in between. The germline V gene encodes CDR1 MNHNS and CDR2 SASEGT. CDR3 coding DNA: TGTGCCAGCAGTGAAGGTTTAAACTTACCGCAGTACTTC. Its translation is CASSEGLNLPQYF.